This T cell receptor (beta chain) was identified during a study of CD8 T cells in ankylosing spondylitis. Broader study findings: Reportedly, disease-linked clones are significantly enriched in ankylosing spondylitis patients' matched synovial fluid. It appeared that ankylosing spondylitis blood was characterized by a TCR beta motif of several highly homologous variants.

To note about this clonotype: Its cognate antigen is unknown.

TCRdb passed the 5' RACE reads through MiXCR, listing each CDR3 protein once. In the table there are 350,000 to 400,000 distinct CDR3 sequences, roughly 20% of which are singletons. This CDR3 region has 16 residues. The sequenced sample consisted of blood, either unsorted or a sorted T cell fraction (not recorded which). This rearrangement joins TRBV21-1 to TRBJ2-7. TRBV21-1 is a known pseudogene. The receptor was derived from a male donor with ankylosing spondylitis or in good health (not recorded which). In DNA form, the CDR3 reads TGTGCCAGCAGCAAAGCGGACGGAGACCTATACTACGAGCAGTACTTC. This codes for CASSKADGDLYYEQYF.